A selection of T cell receptor beta chains follows, all from one sample in a study of blood T cell repertoires in COVID-19. Using immunoSEQ multiplex PCR, the repertoire was profiled, and TCRdb retains in-frame clones only, with some absent. This sample has about 80,000 clones, with around 82% found just once. Sample: peripheral blood. The source is a man in his sixties with acute or convalescent COVID-19. CDR3s include the opening cysteine and the closing phenylalanine or tryptophan. D genes are given only for firm matches.

j_gene	v_gene	d_gene	CDR3aa
TRBJ2-7	TRBV7-9	TRBD2	CASSALLAGEYEQYF
TRBJ2-2	TRBV5-6	TRBD2	CASSLLGSERGNTGELFF
TRBJ2-7	TRBV10-3	-	CATAPDSTYEQYF
TRBJ1-5	TRBV19	-	CASSSSGYGGNQPQHF
TRBJ2-7	TRBV18	-	CASSPLGQNYEQYF
TRBJ1-1	TRBV6-1	-	CASSEPWGSASNTEAFF
TRBJ1-5	TRBV19	TRBD1	CASSTAGQGIWQPQHF
TRBJ2-2	TRBV4-3	TRBD1	CASSQLLQGAGELFF
TRBJ2-4	TRBV7-2	TRBD2	CASSSGLAGSKNIQYF
TRBJ2-1	TRBV12-3/TRBV12-4	-	CASSLGHNEQFF
TRBJ2-1	TRBV6-1	-	CASSEAQGGPYNEQFF
TRBJ1-1	TRBV28	-	CASSLSGSEAFF
TRBJ1-1	TRBV3-1/TRBV3-2	-	CASSRKGFGGEAFF